A selection of T cell receptor beta chains follows, all from one sample in a study of blood T cells in healthy people across ages. From the 5' RACE reads, TCRdb called clonotypes with MiXCR, one entry per CDR3 protein. This table holds hundreds of thousands of distinct CDR3 sequences, around 24% found once. This sample was shared with a second study, whose subject was T cells of mothers and their children.

The sample consisted of blood. These receptors were obtained from a boy aged 5-17 years in good health. The CDR3 runs from the conserved cysteine through the conserved F or W.

V	J	CDR3
TRBV7-2	TRBJ1-5	CASSLGEDRVNQPQHF
TRBV11-1	TRBJ2-3	CASSPGTSGSLSTDTQYF
TRBV20-1	TRBJ2-2	CSARRTGLLGSGELFF
TRBV7-2	TRBJ2-7	CASSLSGYTYEQYF
TRBV12-3/TRBV12-4	TRBJ1-4	CASSLALGQGDSNEKLFF
TRBV7-9	TRBJ2-7	CASSITGESYEQYF
TRBV29-1	TRBJ1-2	CSVARGGGNYGYTF
TRBV6-6	TRBJ1-1	CASSYLEGSNTEAFF
TRBV4-3	TRBJ2-5	CASSQDQGIAGTETQYF
TRBV20-1	TRBJ2-7	CSASGLAGRSSYEQYF
TRBV7-2	TRBJ1-3	CASSPRDLLDSGNTIYF
TRBV7-3	TRBJ2-5	CASSSAGLAGGPETQYF
TRBV27	TRBJ2-5	CASSLYPGTVAHQETQYF
TRBV28	TRBJ1-2	CASSFRRNYGYTF
TRBV7-2	TRBJ2-6	CASSLRASGANVLTF
TRBV6-6	TRBJ2-1	CASTVVAGAAYNEQFF
TRBV5-1	TRBJ2-7	CASSPGTGGAWEQYF
TRBV7-2	TRBJ1-4	CASSLDFVRTVNEKLFF
TRBV7-2	TRBJ2-3	CASSPGQEADTQYF
TRBV20-1	TRBJ1-2	CSAPLGFNYGYTF
TRBV20-1	TRBJ2-3	CSAKLGSGRTDTQYF
TRBV2	TRBJ2-2	CASSKDRGQSGELFF
TRBV4-3	TRBJ2-2	CASSQDRYDYIEGELFF
TRBV3-1	TRBJ2-2	CASSLRTGTGPDGNTGELFF
TRBV7-9	TRBJ2-7	CASSYGGRSYEQYF
TRBV12-3/TRBV12-4	TRBJ1-1	CASSMAYTEAFF
TRBV28	TRBJ1-1	CASRTPTGAGTEAFF
TRBV12-3/TRBV12-4	TRBJ2-3	CASRPDYPETDTQYF
TRBV4-3	TRBJ2-7	CASSQVLKRGSNYEQYF
TRBV14	NA	CASSQGFGALNNEQFF
TRBV28	TRBJ2-3	CASSFVSTDTQYF
TRBV19	TRBJ2-1	CASSPLAESSYNEQFF
TRBV4-3	TRBJ1-2	CASSQDRPGGGYGYTF
TRBV5-5	TRBJ1-1	CASSLDRAYTEAFF
TRBV6-6	TRBJ2-5	CASSYRPSGVQETQYF
TRBV24-1	TRBJ2-1	CATSDEPGANYNEQFF
TRBV7-9	TRBJ1-2	CATSPRQGADGYTF
TRBV27	TRBJ2-1	CASSPSIALSSYNEQFF
TRBV20-1	TRBJ1-6	CSARGYGTGNSPLHF
TRBV10-2	TRBJ2-5	CASSEGTGVQETQYF
TRBV21-1	NA	CASSEEDRKETQYF
TRBV3-1	TRBJ2-3	CASSQAGEGDTQYF